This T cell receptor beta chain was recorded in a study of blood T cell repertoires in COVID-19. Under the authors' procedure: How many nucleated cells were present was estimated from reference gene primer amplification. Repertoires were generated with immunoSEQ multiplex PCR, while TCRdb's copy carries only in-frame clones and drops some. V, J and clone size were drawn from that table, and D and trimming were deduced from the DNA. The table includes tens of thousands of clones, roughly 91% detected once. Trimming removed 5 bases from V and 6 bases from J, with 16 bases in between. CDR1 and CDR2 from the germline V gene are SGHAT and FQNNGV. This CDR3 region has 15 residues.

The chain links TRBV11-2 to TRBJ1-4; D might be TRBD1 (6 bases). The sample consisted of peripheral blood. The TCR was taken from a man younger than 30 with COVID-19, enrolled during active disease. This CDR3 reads CASSPWTARDEKLFF. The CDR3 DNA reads TGTGCCAGCAGCCCCTGGACAGCCAGGGATGAAAAACTGTTTTTT.